What follows are 27 T cell receptor beta chains derived from one specimen sequenced in a study of cytomegalovirus exposure and HLA in healthy donors. The PCR used 60 Vbeta and 13 Jbeta primers. The data were produced by immunoSEQ multiplex PCR, yet TCRdb's version contains in-frame clones alone and is incomplete. The repertoire includes over 85,000 clones, about 80% of them detected once, and 2% to 2.5% sits in the top ten. Sequenced sample: PBMCs. The receptors come from a man aged 35-49 years in good health and CMV-seronegative.

V and J are TRBV19 and TRBJ2-5, with TRBD1 matching over 10 bases. CDR1 is LNHDA and CDR2 is SQIVND in the germline V gene (reference sequence). The CDR3 is 16 amino acids. V was clipped by 5 bases and J by 4 bases; unmatched bases: 10. The CDR3 bases are TGTGCCAGTAGTCATTACAGACAGGGGGCTGGAGAGACCCAGTACTTC. Residues: CASSHYRQGAGETQYF.

The J gene is TRBJ1-4, the V gene TRBV13; D ambiguous. The CDR3 is 16 residues long. V lost 4 bases and J lost 3, with 15 bases in between. Germline V CDR1 and CDR2: PRHDT, FYEKMQ (reference sequence). CDR3 in DNA: TGTGCCAGCAGCTCTGGACGGAGGTATTCTAATGAAAAACTGTTTTTT. Amino acids: CASSSGRRYSNEKLFF. Drawing the rest from reference TRBV13 and TRBJ1-4, the complete variable domain is AAGVIQSPRHLIKEKRETATLKCYPIPRHDTVYWYQQGPGQDPQFLISFYEKMQSDKGSIPDRFSAQQFSDYHSELNMSSLELGDSALYFCASSSGRRYSNEKLFFGSGTQLSVL.

The chain combines TRBV29-1 with TRBJ1-2; 10 nucleotides match TRBD1. The V gene end was trimmed by 6 bases and the J gene end by 6 bases; junction bases not matched to a gene: 10. Germline values: CDR1 SQVTM, CDR2 ANQGSEA. CDR3 size: 14 residues. The CDR3 region has the DNA TGCAGCGTGCTCGACAGGGGGCATATAAATGGCTACACCTTC. As protein: CSVLDRGHINGYTF.

The chain uses TRBV5-6 and TRBJ1-2, with TRBD1 matching over 8 bases. Trimming at V came to 4 bases and at J to 4 bases, leaving 6 bases not matched to a gene. The CDR3 extends over 14 amino acids. Germline assignment: CDR1 SGHDT and CDR2 YYEEEE. CDR3 loop: CASSKGQGAYGYTF. CDR3 DNA sequence: TGTGCCAGCAGCAAAGGACAGGGTGCCTATGGCTACACCTTC.

The V gene is TRBV7-9, the J gene TRBJ1-3; no reliable D call. Looked up from germline, CDR1 is SEHNR and CDR2 is FQNEAQ (reference sequence). There are 16 residues in the CDR3. Trimming took 2 bases from V and 0 from J, leaving 11 bases between them. DNA for the CDR3: TGTGCCAGCAGCTTAACAGATTTGAGCTCTGGAAACACCATATATTTT. Its protein is CASSLTDLSSGNTIYF. Variable domain in full (rest from reference TRBV7-9 and TRBJ1-3): DTGVSQNPRHKITKRGQNVTFRCDPISEHNRLYWYRQTLGQGPEFLTYFQNEAQLEKSRLLSDRFSAERPKGSFSTLEIQRTEQGDSAMYLCASSLTDLSSGNTIYFGEGSWLTVV.

The chain couples TRBV4-2 to TRBJ2-5, with 9 positions matching TRBD2. This CDR3 has 15 residues. CDR1 is LGHNA, CDR2 YNFKEQ, per germline. J gave up 5 bases and V 0 bases, and 4 bases lay outside the gene matches. CDR3 amino acids: CASSQDLAGWETQYF. In DNA, the CDR3 is TGTGCCAGCAGCCAAGATCTAGCGGGGTGGGAGACCCAGTACTTC.

The J gene is TRBJ2-7, the V gene TRBV30; perhaps TRBD2 as D (6 bases). In germline, CDR1 is GTSNPN, CDR2 SVGIG (reference sequence). V was cut by 3 bases and J by 4 bases, with 10 bases left in between. CDR3 length equals 12 residues. The chain's CDR3 is CAWRTGGYEQYF. The CDR3 DNA is TGTGCCTGGAGAACCGGGGGTTACGAGCAGTACTTC.

The J gene is TRBJ1-4, the V gene TRBV7-9; 9 bases align to TRBD1. Germline CDR1 SEHNR, CDR2 FQNEAQ (reference sequence). The CDR3 is 16 amino acids. The V gene end was trimmed by 5 bases and the J gene end by 6 bases; junction bases not matched to a gene: 10. The CDR3 sequence is CASSLNRGRGDEKLFF. The DNA of the CDR3 is TGTGCCAGCAGCCTAAACAGGGGGCGAGGGGATGAAAAACTGTTTTTT.

The chain carries TRBV25-1 and TRBJ2-7; 7 nucleotides agree with TRBD2. The V gene end was trimmed by 1 base and the J gene end by 1 base; junction bases not matched to a gene: 7. Germline V lookup: CDR1 MGHDK, CDR2 SYGVNS. CDR3 size: 16 residues. In nucleotides, the CDR3 is TGTGCCAGCAGTGAATCAGCAGCGGGGCAATCCTACGAGCAGTACTTC. This sequence encodes CASSESAAGQSYEQYF.

This clone was counted only a few times. The V call is TRBV15, the J call TRBJ2-5; D unresolved. The J call could be wrong; TRBJ2-7 is a better fit for the DNA end. Germline CDR1 LNHNV, CDR2 YYDKDF (reference sequence). The CDR3 contains 14 residues. Here the CDR3 reads CATSRDRGSLEQYF. The CDR3 DNA is TGTGCCACCAGCAGAGATAGAGGCAGTCTCGAGCAGTACTTC.

Concerning this clone: The same CDR3 arises from other DNA sequences in this sample as well. The rearrangement links TRBV5-4 to TRBJ1-5, with D possibly being TRBD1 (5 bases). The germline V gene encodes CDR1 SGHNT and CDR2 YYREEE (reference sequence). The CDR3 has 13 residues. The V end was cut by 4 bases, the J end by 10 bases, with 15 bases between. The CDR3 region is CASSRDRELPQHF. CDR3 DNA: TGTGCCAGCAGCCGAGACAGAGAGTTACCCCAGCATTTT.

This clone has only a few counts. V usage is TRBV11-2 and J usage is TRBJ2-1; the D gene is possibly TRBD2 (6 bases). Germline values: CDR1 SGHAT, CDR2 FQNNGV. The CDR3 runs to 17 residues. V lost 0 bases and J lost 1, with 13 bases in between. CDR3 nucleotide sequence: TGTGCCAGCAGCTTAGAACGACTAGTCGTGTCCTACAATGAGCAGTTCTTC. Its translation: CASSLERLVVSYNEQFF.

V gene TRBV5-6 combines with J gene TRBJ2-2; no clear D. With 0 bases removed from V and 0 bases from J, the gap between germline ends came to 9 bases. The CDR3 has 16 residues. In germline, CDR1 is SGHDT, CDR2 YYEEEE. This CDR3 is CASSLVYQSNTGELFF. CDR3 in DNA: TGTGCCAGCAGCTTGGTTTACCAGTCGAACACCGGGGAGCTGTTTTTT.

V usage is TRBV4-1 and J usage is TRBJ1-4; 8 nucleotides match TRBD1. The CDR3 extends over 16 amino acids. Germline trimming cut 3 bases from V and 2 bases from J; bases unmatched to any gene: 5. Germline values: CDR1 MGHRA, CDR2 YSYEKL. The CDR3 region has the DNA TGCGCCAGCAGCCATCCCCAGGGGGCTACTAATGAAAAACTGTTTTTT. It is translated as CASSHPQGATNEKLFF.

The rearrangement uses TRBV5-1 and TRBJ1-4; 9 bases are a match to TRBD1. V gave up 4 bases and J gave up 5 bases; unmatched junction bases: 3. Looked up from germline, CDR1 is SGHRS and CDR2 is YFSETQ. CDR3 length: 14 amino acids. The CDR3 spells CASSRDRENEKLFF. DNA of the CDR3: TGCGCCAGCAGCAGGGACAGGGAGAATGAAAAACTGTTTTTT.

V usage is TRBV18 and J usage is TRBJ2-1, with TRBD1 matching over 8 bases. This CDR3 spans 14 amino acids. J was trimmed by 7 bases and V by 0 bases; bases with no gene match: 2. Germline assignment: CDR1 KGHSH and CDR2 LQKENI. The CDR3 spells CASSPPDRENEQFF. The CDR3 DNA sequence: TGTGCCAGCTCACCACCGGACAGGGAAAATGAGCAGTTCTTC.

This rearrangement joins TRBV6-1 to TRBJ2-5; TRBD2 aligns across 11 bases. CDR1 MNHNS and CDR2 SASEGT come from the germline V gene. The CDR3 has 14 residues. V gave up 7 bases and J gave up 5 bases; unmatched junction bases: 6. The CDR3 DNA reads as TGTGCCAGCACCCCTAGCGGGAGGCGGGAGACCCAGTACTTC. Protein sequence: CASTPSGRRETQYF.

The chain employs TRBV25-1 and TRBJ2-5, with a possible D match to TRBD1 (5 bases). The J call may be wrong; the DNA end is better matched by TRBJ2-7. The germline V gene has CDR1 MGHDK and CDR2 SYGVNS. The CDR3 contains 15 residues. The CDR3 spells CASSEWGKLNYEQYF. In DNA, the CDR3 is TGTGCCAGCAGTGAATGGGGCAAGCTAAACTACGAGCAGTACTTC.

The rearrangement links TRBV15 to TRBJ1-3; 9 nucleotides align to TRBD1. V shed 0 bases, J shed 10 bases, and the junction held 22 bases outside the gene matches. Germline CDR1 is LNHNV and CDR2 is YYDKDF (reference sequence). This CDR3 comprises 20 residues. CDR3 sequence reads: CATSRDTWKNRGLPHRTIYF. For the CDR3, the DNA is TGTGCCACCAGCAGAGATACTTGGAAGAACAGGGGGCTCCCCCACCGGACCATATATTTT.

The V and J genes are TRBV18 and TRBJ1-2; possibly TRBD1 for D (6 bases). Looked up from germline, CDR1 is KGHSH and CDR2 is LQKENI. This CDR3 contains 15 residues. V dropped 4 bases and J dropped 2 bases, with 14 bases sitting between them. The CDR3 loop reads CASSHPGQGNYGYTF. The DNA of the CDR3 is TGTGCCAGCTCACACCCGGGACAAGGAAACTATGGCTACACCTTC. The complete variable domain, with remaining parts taken from reference TRBV18 and TRBJ1-2, reads NAGVMQNPRHLVRRRGQEARLRCSPMKGHSHVYWYRQLPEEGLKFMVYLQKENIIDESGMPKERFSAEFPKEGPSILRIQQVVRGDSAAYFCASSHPGQGNYGYTFGSGTRLTVV.

This rearrangement joins TRBV7-9 to TRBJ2-7; D possibly corresponds to TRBD2 (8 bases). Trimming removed 5 bases at V and 0 bases at J, with 17 bases between. Germline V gives CDR1 SEHNR, CDR2 FQNEAQ (reference sequence). The CDR3 has 16 amino acids. The CDR3: CASSPRGGQHSYEQYF. DNA for the CDR3: TGTGCCAGCAGCCCCCGGGGGGGACAGCACTCCTACGAGCAGTACTTC.

The CDR3: CASSPLRGQSTEAFF. CDR3 sequence (DNA): TGTGCCAGCTCACCACTCAGGGGGCAAAGCACTGAAGCTTTCTTT. The rearrangement links TRBV18 to TRBJ1-1, with TRBD1 matching over 8 bases. The germline gives CDR1 KGHSH, CDR2 LQKENI. Trimming at V came to 1 base and at J to 4 bases, leaving 5 bases not matched to a gene. The CDR3 extends over 15 amino acids. The full variable domain, with the rest looked up from reference TRBV18 and TRBJ1-1, is NAGVMQNPRHLVRRRGQEARLRCSPMKGHSHVYWYRQLPEEGLKFMVYLQKENIIDESGMPKERFSAEFPKEGPSILRIQQVVRGDSAAYFCASSPLRGQSTEAFFGQGTRLTVV.

This clone turned up a few times. The same CDR3 can be traced to other DNA sequences in this sample. CDR3 amino acids: CAWSVSLYYEQYF. The CDR3 DNA is TGTGCCTGGAGTGTAAGTCTCTACTACGAGCAGTACTTC. The rearrangement uses TRBV30 and TRBJ2-7, with D uncertain. This CDR3 has 13 residues. Germline CDR1 is GTSNPN and CDR2 is SVGIG (reference sequence). Deletions cut 0 bases from V and 3 bases from J, with 9 bases between. Full variable domain (missing parts from reference TRBV30 and TRBJ2-7): SQTIHQWPATLVQPVGSPLSLECTVEGTSNPNLYWYRQAAGRGLQLLFYSVGIGQISSEVPQNLSASRPQDRQFILSSKKLLLSDSGFYLCAWSVSLYYEQYFGPGTRLTVT.

The chain uses TRBV7-2 and TRBJ2-1, with 8 bases aligning to TRBD2. CDR1 is SGHTA and CDR2 is FQGNSA in the germline V gene. The CDR3 runs to 18 residues. V lost 4 bases to trimming and J lost 0 bases; unmatched junction nucleotides: 11. This chain's CDR3 is CASSSPAGLVGSYNEQFF. DNA of the CDR3: TGTGCCAGCAGCTCTCCGGCGGGACTAGTCGGCTCCTACAATGAGCAGTTCTTC.

V usage is TRBV5-3 and J usage is TRBJ2-7, with TRBD1 as a possible D gene (5 bases). TRBV5-3 is placed among ORFs of uncertain function. The CDR3 contains 13 residues. V dropped 2 bases and J dropped 4 bases, with 10 bases sitting between them. Here the CDR3 DNA reads TGTGCCAGAAGCTTAGGGGCTTTGTACGAGCAGTACTTC. Protein: CARSLGALYEQYF.

The CDR3 DNA sequence: TGTGCCAGCAGCCCTACAGGGTCGAGTAATGAAAAACTGTTTTTT. Protein product: CASSPTGSSNEKLFF. The J gene is TRBJ1-4, the V gene TRBV5-6; D is perhaps TRBD1 (6 bases). The CDR3 is 15 amino acids. CDR1 is SGHDT and CDR2 is YYEEEE in the germline V gene. V lost 4 bases and J 4 bases, leaving 14 bases between the germline ends.

The rearrangement uses TRBV28 and TRBJ2-7, with 10 nucleotides matching TRBD1. Germline V CDR1 and CDR2: MDHEN, SYDVKM. The V gene end was trimmed by 7 bases and the J gene end by 5 bases; junction bases not matched to a gene: 8. The CDR3 contains 14 residues. The DNA of the CDR3 is TGTGCCAGCACCACCGGGACAGGGGTGCACGAGCAGTACTTC. Protein: CASTTGTGVHEQYF. Using reference TRBV28 and TRBJ2-7 for the parts outside the CDR3, the full variable domain is DVKVTQSSRYLVKRTGEKVFLECVQDMDHENMFWYRQDPGLGLRLIYFSYDVKMKEKGDIPEGYSVSREKKERFSLILESASTNQTSMYLCASTTGTGVHEQYFGPGTRLTVT.